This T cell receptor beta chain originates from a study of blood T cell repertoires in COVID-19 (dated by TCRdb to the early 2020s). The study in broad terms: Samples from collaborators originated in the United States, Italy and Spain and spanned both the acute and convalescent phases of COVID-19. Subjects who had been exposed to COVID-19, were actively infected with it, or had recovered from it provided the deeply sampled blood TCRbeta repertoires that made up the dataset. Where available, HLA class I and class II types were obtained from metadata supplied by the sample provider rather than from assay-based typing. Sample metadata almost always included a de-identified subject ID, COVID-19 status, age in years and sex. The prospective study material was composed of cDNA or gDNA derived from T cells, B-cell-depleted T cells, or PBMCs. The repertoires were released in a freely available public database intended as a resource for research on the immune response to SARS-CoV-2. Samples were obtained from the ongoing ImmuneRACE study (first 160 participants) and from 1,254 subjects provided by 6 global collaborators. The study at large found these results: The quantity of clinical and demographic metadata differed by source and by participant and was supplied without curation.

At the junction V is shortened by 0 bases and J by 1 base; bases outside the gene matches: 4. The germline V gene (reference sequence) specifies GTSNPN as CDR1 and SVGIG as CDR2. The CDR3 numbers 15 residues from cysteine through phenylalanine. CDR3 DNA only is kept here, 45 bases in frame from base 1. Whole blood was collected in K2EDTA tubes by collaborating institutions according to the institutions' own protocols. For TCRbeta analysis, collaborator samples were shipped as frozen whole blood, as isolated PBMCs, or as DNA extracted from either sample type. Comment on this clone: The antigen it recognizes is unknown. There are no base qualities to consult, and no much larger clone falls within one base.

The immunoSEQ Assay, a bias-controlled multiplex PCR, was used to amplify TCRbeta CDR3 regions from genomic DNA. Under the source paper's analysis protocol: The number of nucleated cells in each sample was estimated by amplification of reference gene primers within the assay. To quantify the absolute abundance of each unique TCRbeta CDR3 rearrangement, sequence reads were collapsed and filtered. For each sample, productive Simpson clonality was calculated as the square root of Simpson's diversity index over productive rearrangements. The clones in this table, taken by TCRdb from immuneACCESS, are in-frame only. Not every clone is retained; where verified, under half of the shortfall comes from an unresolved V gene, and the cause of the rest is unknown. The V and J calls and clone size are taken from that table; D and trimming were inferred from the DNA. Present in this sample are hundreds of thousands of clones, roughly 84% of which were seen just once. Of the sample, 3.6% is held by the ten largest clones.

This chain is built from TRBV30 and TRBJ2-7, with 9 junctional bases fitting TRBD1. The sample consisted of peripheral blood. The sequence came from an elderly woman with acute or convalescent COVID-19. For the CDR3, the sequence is CAWSVSGTGSYEQYF. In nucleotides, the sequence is TGTGCCTGGAGTGTTTCCGGGACAGGGTCCTACGAGCAGTACTTC.